A single sample is the source of the 25 T cell receptor beta chains below, sequenced in a study of CD4+ T cells in melanoma. Some clones are missing from TCRdb's copy, which holds only in-frame ones; the method was immunoSEQ multiplex PCR. The table has roughly 60,000 clones, about 72% seen once. The sample comprised tumor tissue. These receptors were taken from a human donor with melanoma.

This sequence joins TRBV30 and TRBJ1-1; D might be TRBD1 (5 bases). The CDR3 contains 15 residues. V was trimmed by 2 bases and J by 5 bases, leaving 18 bases between them. In germline, CDR1 is GTSNPN, CDR2 SVGIG (reference sequence). The CDR3 DNA sequence: TGTGCCTGGAGTTTTTCTACTTCCAGGGAGACTGAAGCTTTCTTT. It codes for CAWSFSTSRETEAFF.

V gene TRBV6-6 combines with J gene TRBJ2-7, with D unclear. CDR1 is MNHNY and CDR2 is SVGAGI in the germline V gene (reference sequence). Trimming shortened V by 6 bases and J by 3 bases, and 15 bases separated the two germline ends. The CDR3 is made up of 14 amino acids. CDR3 nucleotide sequence: TGTGCCAGCAGGAGTAAGCAGACCATCTACGAGCAGTACTTC. This codes for CASRSKQTIYEQYF.

This chain uses TRBV10-3 with TRBJ2-5; D is ambiguous. Trimming cost V 0 bases and J 2 bases, with 13 bases left between them. Germline-derived CDR1 and CDR2 are ENHRY and SYGVKD. The CDR3 sequence is 16 residues long. CDR3 protein: CAISESSAGRQETQYF. In DNA, the CDR3 is TGTGCCATCAGTGAGTCGAGCGCCGGCCGGCAAGAGACCCAGTACTTC.

The chain carries TRBV19 and TRBJ1-1, with TRBD1 matching 8 bases. The junction had 14 bases not matched to a gene; V was cut back by 7 bases and J by 10 bases. The CDR3 loop spans 14 amino acids. Germline V lookup: CDR1 LNHDA, CDR2 SQIVND (reference sequence). Written as DNA, the CDR3 is TGTGCCAGTACCCAAGGACAGGGCCTTGGGACAGCTTTCTTT. It specifies CASTQGQGLGTAFF.

The rearrangement uses TRBV27 and TRBJ2-7; tentative D call: TRBD1 (7 bases). CDR1 and CDR2 (germline): MNHEY, SMNVEV (reference sequence). The CDR3 is made up of 15 amino acids. V was shortened by 6 bases and J by 5 bases, with 20 bases between the two germline ends. The CDR3 is CASSLSPAGGNEQYF. CDR3 sequence (DNA): TGTGCCAGCAGCCTAAGCCCGGCAGGGGGGAACGAGCAGTACTTC.

A remark on this clone: Sequence at one end of the junction differs from germline and may be a read error. This specimen includes other DNA sequences encoding the same CDR3. This rearrangement joins TRBV5-1 to TRBJ2-3; D is ambiguous. The CDR3 runs 15 residues. The V gene's germline CDR1 is SGHRS and CDR2 YFSETQ. CDR3: CASSLGYIGTDTQYF. The CDR3 region has the DNA TGTGCCAGCAGCTTGGGGTATATAGGTACAGATACGCAGTATTTT. Full variable domain (remainder filled in from reference TRBV5-1 and TRBJ2-3): KAGVTQTPRYLIKTRGQQVTLSCSPISGHRSVSWYQQTPGQGLQFLFEYFSETQRNKGNFPGRFSGRQFSNSRSEMNVSTLELGDSALYLCASSLGYIGTDTQYFGPGTRLTVL.

The rearrangement joins TRBV30 to TRBJ2-3; D might be TRBD2 (5 bases). Germline lookup yields CDR1 GTSNPN and CDR2 SVGIG (reference sequence). The V gene lost 5 bases and the J gene lost 5 bases, with 17 bases spanning the gap. The CDR3 has 14 amino acids. Here the CDR3 reads CAWVAGVGKDTQYF. The DNA of the CDR3 is TGTGCCTGGGTTGCGGGTGTGGGTAAAGATACGCAGTATTTT. Full variable domain (outside the CDR3, taken from reference TRBV30 and TRBJ2-3): SQTIHQWPATLVQPVGSPLSLECTVEGTSNPNLYWYRQAAGRGLQLLFYSVGIGQISSEVPQNLSASRPQDRQFILSSKKLLLSDSGFYLCAWVAGVGKDTQYFGPGTRLTVL.

This clone was observed a handful of times. The sample holds other DNA sequences that translate to the same CDR3. CDR3 coding DNA: TGCGCCAGCAGCTTGGGACAGGGGAACTACGAGCAGTACTTC. Its protein is CASSLGQGNYEQYF. The V call is TRBV5-1, the J call TRBJ2-7, with TRBD1 matching over 8 bases. Germline V CDR1 and CDR2: SGHRS, YFSETQ. The ends lost 0 bases at V and 3 bases at J; junction bases unmatched: 2. The CDR3 runs 14 residues. The complete variable domain, with remaining parts taken from reference TRBV5-1 and TRBJ2-7, reads KAGVTQTPRYLIKTRGQQVTLSCSPISGHRSVSWYQQTPGQGLQFLFEYFSETQRNKGNFPGRFSGRQFSNSRSEMNVSTLELGDSALYLCASSLGQGNYEQYFGPGTRLTVT.

The chain combines TRBV7-9 with TRBJ2-1, with TRBD2 as a possible D gene (5 bases). Per germline, CDR1 SEHNR and CDR2 FQNEAQ (reference sequence). There are 16 residues in the CDR3. Trimming took off 1 base at V and 0 bases at J, with 10 bases between the two ends. CDR3 DNA: TGTGCCAGCAGCTTAGGGGTCGGGGACTCCTACAATGAGCAGTTCTTC. Translated: CASSLGVGDSYNEQFF.

The V and J genes are TRBV25-1 and TRBJ2-7; D is possibly TRBD2 (5 bases). The V gene lost 8 bases and the J gene lost 5 bases, with 16 bases spanning the gap. Germline CDR1 is MGHDK and CDR2 is SYGVNS. The CDR3 length is 13 residues. As DNA, the CDR3 is TGTGCCAGCGGGGAGCTTGGAGTCAACGAGCAGTACTTC. Its translation is CASGELGVNEQYF.

The V gene is TRBV7-9, the J gene TRBJ2-7; D not resolved. The V and J ends lost 4 bases and 2 bases respectively, with 6 bases between them. CDR1 is SEHNR and CDR2 is FQNEAQ in the germline V gene (reference sequence). This CDR3 region has 12 residues. In nucleotides, the CDR3 is TGTGCCAGCAGCTCCCCAGCCTACGAGCAGTACTTC. It codes for CASSSPAYEQYF.

The chain couples TRBV28 to TRBJ2-2; TRBD1 matches 8 bases. CDR1 MDHEN and CDR2 SYDVKM come from the germline V gene. The CDR3 consists of 13 residues. Trimming cost V 8 bases and J 4 bases; bases outside gene matches: 3. DNA of the CDR3: TGTGCCAGCGGTACAGGGGGCACCGGGGAGCTGTTTTTT. This codes for CASGTGGTGELFF.

The chain carries TRBV7-8 and TRBJ2-2; D is unclear. Trimming left V 1 base short and J 0 bases short, with 6 bases between. CDR3 length: 15 residues. Germline assignment: CDR1 SGHVS and CDR2 FQNEAQ. In DNA, the CDR3 is TGTGCCAGCAGCTTAGATGGCTCGAACACCGGGGAGCTGTTTTTT. Translating gives CASSLDGSNTGELFF.

The chain is built from TRBV5-6 and TRBJ2-7, with D possibly matching TRBD1 (7 bases). Germline CDR1 and CDR2: SGHDT and YYEEEE. V gave up 0 bases and J gave up 3 bases, with 13 bases separating them. The CDR3 is 15 residues long. CDR3 bases: TGTGCCAGCAGCTTGGCACAGGGGAGGAACTACGAGCAGTACTTC. It is translated as CASSLAQGRNYEQYF. Full variable domain (missing parts from reference TRBV5-6 and TRBJ2-7): DAGVTQSPTHLIKTRGQQVTLRCSPKSGHDTVSWYQQALGQGPQFIFQYYEEEERQRGNFPDRFSGHQFPNYSSELNVNALLLGDSALYLCASSLAQGRNYEQYFGPGTRLTVT.

The rearrangement joins TRBV11-1 to TRBJ2-7; unclear D gene. The germline gives CDR1 SGHAT, CDR2 FQDESV (reference sequence). Trimming pared 4 bases from V and 0 bases from J, leaving 1 base between. The CDR3 runs to 11 residues. CDR3 sequence: CASSYSYEQYF. CDR3 nucleotides: TGTGCCAGCAGCTACTCCTACGAGCAGTACTTC.

The V gene is TRBV15, the J gene TRBJ2-1, with 8 bases that match TRBD1. The germline V gene has CDR1 LNHNV and CDR2 YYDKDF (reference sequence). V lost 4 bases to trimming and J lost 14 bases; unmatched junction nucleotides: 16. This CDR3 has 15 amino acids. The CDR3 DNA sequence: TGTGCCACCAGCACCGGACTGGGACAGGCAAGGCAAGAGTTCTTC. Encoded protein: CATSTGLGQARQEFF. Drawing the rest from reference TRBV15 and TRBJ2-1, the complete variable domain is DAMVIQNPRYQVTQFGKPVTLSCSQTLNHNVMYWYQQKSSQAPKLLFHYYDKDFNNEADTPDNFQSRRPNTSFCFLDIRSPGLGDTAMYLCATSTGLGQARQEFFGPGTRLTVL.

This rearrangement joins TRBV4-1 to TRBJ2-2; unclear D gene. The CDR3 length is 13 residues. CDR1 is MGHRA, CDR2 YSYEKL, per germline. The V gene lost 3 bases and the J gene lost 1 base, with 3 bases spanning the gap. CDR3 in amino acids: CASSQGNTGELFF. In DNA, the CDR3 is TGCGCCAGCAGCCAGGGGAACACCGGGGAGCTGTTTTTT.

This chain joins TRBV5-4 and TRBJ1-1, with TRBD1 matching over 7 bases. The length of the CDR3 is 15 residues. Trimming removed 0 bases from V and 4 bases from J; junction bases left unmatched: 6. Germline V gene lookup returns CDR1 SGHNT and CDR2 YYREEE (reference sequence). The DNA of the CDR3 is TGTGCCAGCAGCTTGGAGGCAGGGGGACTCACTGAAGCTTTCTTT. This encodes CASSLEAGGLTEAFF.

Note on this clone: Given a much more abundant clone one base away, this may be a read error. This chain connects TRBV13 to TRBJ1-4, with D possibly TRBD1 on 5 matching bases. Per the germline V gene, CDR1 is PRHDT and CDR2 is FYEKMQ (reference sequence). Trimming pared 3 bases from V and 5 bases from J, leaving 10 bases between. CDR3 length equals 14 residues. The CDR3 DNA reads TGTGCCAGCAGCTTCCCGGGGGGAAATGAAAAACTGTTTTTT. It yields the protein CASSFPGGNEKLFF. Full variable domain (rest looked up from reference TRBV13 and TRBJ1-4): AAGVIQSPRHLIKEKRETATLKCYPIPRHDTVYWYQQGPGQDPQFLISFYEKMQSDKGSIPDRFSAQQFSDYHSELNMSSLELGDSALYFCASSFPGGNEKLFFGSGTQLSVL.

The J gene is TRBJ1-5, the V gene TRBV4-2, with a tentative D call TRBD1 (5 bases). The germline V gene encodes CDR1 LGHNA and CDR2 YNFKEQ. The CDR3 has 16 residues. V dropped 1 base and J dropped 1 base, with 11 bases sitting between them. CDR3 protein: CASSQVTGRSNQPQHF. The CDR3 DNA is TGTGCCAGCAGCCAAGTTACAGGTCGGAGCAATCAGCCCCAGCATTTT.

The V and J genes are TRBV13 and TRBJ2-5; D gene ambiguous. The CDR3 runs 14 residues. Between the trimmed V and J ends, which lost 5 bases and 2 bases, there was a span of 12 bases. Germline V gene lookup returns CDR1 PRHDT and CDR2 FYEKMQ (reference sequence). CDR3 DNA: TGTGCCAGCAGCGTTACCAACCGACAAGAGACCCAGTACTTC. Its translation: CASSVTNRQETQYF.

The V gene is TRBV10-3, the J gene TRBJ2-1, with D tentatively TRBD1 (7 bases). The CDR3 contains 11 residues. V lost 10 bases and J 6 bases, leaving 10 bases between the germline ends. Germline CDR1 and CDR2: ENHRY and SYGVKD. In DNA, the CDR3 is TGTGCCACCCAGGGGGGCAATGAGCAGTTCTTC. Its translation is CATQGGNEQFF.

The gene calls are TRBV11-1 and TRBJ2-1, with 9 bases aligning to TRBD2. V was pared by 3 bases and J by 8 bases, with 8 bases of the junction left unmatched. The germline gives CDR1 SGHAT, CDR2 FQDESV (reference sequence). CDR3 size: 15 residues. This chain's CDR3 is CASSFASGGRDEQFF. The CDR3 coding sequence is TGTGCCAGCAGCTTTGCGAGCGGGGGGCGTGATGAGCAGTTCTTC.

In its sample, this clone is medium-sized. This chain links TRBV29-1 with TRBJ2-7; a weak D match, TRBD1 (6 bases). Trimming cost V 5 bases and J 0 bases, with 11 bases left between them. The CDR3 totals 13 residues. In germline, CDR1 is SQVTM, CDR2 ANQGSEA. The DNA for the CDR3 is TGCAGCGTTTTCCGGGACAACTCCTACGAGCAGTACTTC. This codes for CSVFRDNSYEQYF.

This clone was detected once. This chain connects TRBV2 to TRBJ2-1; the D gene is possibly TRBD2 (6 bases). The V gene's germline CDR1 is SNHLY and CDR2 FYNNEI. The CDR3 totals 16 residues. Trimming removed 4 bases from V and 6 bases from J, with 19 bases in between. CDR3 DNA: TGTGCCAGCAGTGGGGCTGGGACTCGTGGATTCAATGAGCAGTTCTTC. Protein product: CASSGAGTRGFNEQFF.